These 21 T cell receptor beta chains came from one sample sequenced in a study of blood T cells in healthy people across ages. Primers used in a second PCR of roughly 6 to 12 cycles were a sample-barcoded 5' primer and a J-beta primer mix. In TCRdb, the 5' RACE reads were re-called with MiXCR into one record per CDR3 protein. The data show 540,000 or so distinct CDR3 sequences, roughly 43% seen once. The specimen was blood. These receptors all stem from a man at least 80 years old in good health.

The chain is built from TRBV4-3 and TRBJ2-5; tentative D call: TRBD2 (6 bases). The CDR3 extends over 17 amino acids. V dropped 0 bases and J dropped 5 bases, with 19 bases sitting between them. From germline, CDR1 is LGHNA and CDR2 YSLEER. CDR3 DNA: TGCGCCAGCAGCCAAGAACTGGGCGGAGGGGTTCGGGAGACCCAGTACTTC. It specifies CASSQELGGGVRETQYF.

The CDR3 loop reads CASSYKLVSGANVLTF. The CDR3 DNA is TGTGCCAGCAGTTACAAACTGGTCTCTGGGGCCAACGTCCTGACTTTC. V is TRBV6-5 and J is TRBJ2-6; D remains unclear. V lost 2 bases to trimming and J lost 0 bases, with 8 bases between them. The CDR3 is made up of 16 amino acids. The germline CDR1 and CDR2 sequences are MNHEY and SVGAGI.

The CDR3 is CATSLAGSNQPQHF. The CDR3 DNA sequence: TGTGCCACCTCCCTAGCGGGGAGCAATCAGCCCCAGCATTTT. The chain employs TRBV24-1 and TRBJ1-5; D is unresolved. The CDR3 runs to 14 residues. The germline gives CDR1 KGHDR, CDR2 SFDVKD. Trimming stripped 9 bases from V and 1 base from J, with 12 bases between.

The chain is built from TRBV6-4 and TRBJ1-2, with D perhaps matching TRBD1 (5 bases). This CDR3 has 14 residues. The V and J ends lost 3 bases and 6 bases respectively, with 14 bases between them. The germline V gene has CDR1 MRHNA and CDR2 SNTAGT. CDR3: CASSEWQGANGYTF. The DNA for the CDR3 is TGTGCCAGCAGTGAGTGGCAGGGCGCGAATGGCTACACCTTC.

This chain links TRBV5-1 with TRBJ2-3; maybe TRBD2 (5 bases). Trimming took off 9 bases at V and 3 bases at J, with 14 bases between the two ends. The CDR3 extends over 13 amino acids. In germline, CDR1 is SGHRS, CDR2 YFSETQ. CDR3 residues: CATRELATDTQYF. CDR3 sequence (DNA): TGCGCCACGCGAGAGTTAGCGACAGATACGCAGTATTTT.

The chain has TRBV7-2 and TRBJ2-5; D uncertain. V shed 3 bases and J shed 5 bases, with 16 bases lying between them. Germline loops: CDR1 SGHTA, CDR2 FQGNSA. The CDR3 has 15 amino acids. The CDR3 bases are TGTGCCAGCAGCTTGAGTGTACCGGGCCGGGAGACCCAGTACTTC. This translates into CASSLSVPGRETQYF.

The J gene is TRBJ2-5, the V gene TRBV6-2 or TRBV6-3, with a tentative D call TRBD1 (7 bases). Trimming removed 6 bases at V and 1 base at J, with 18 bases between. Germline V CDR1 and CDR2: MNHEY, SVGEGT. The CDR3 has 16 amino acids. CDR3 in amino acids: CASRRGWGQTQETQYF. CDR3 nucleotides: TGTGCCAGCAGGCGGGGTTGGGGACAGACCCAAGAGACCCAGTACTTC.

This chain connects TRBV5-1 to TRBJ2-3; 7 bases match TRBD1. The J segment lost 1 base and the V segment lost 4 bases, leaving 9 bases of the junction unmatched. CDR1 and CDR2 (germline): SGHRS, YFSETQ. The CDR3 covers 16 residues. The CDR3 bases are TGCGCCAGCAGCCAGATCGACAGGGTTGGCACAGATACGCAGTATTTT. Translating it yields CASSQIDRVGTDTQYF.

This clonotype turned up a few times. This chain uses TRBV6-5 with TRBJ1-1; 8 nucleotides match TRBD1. This CDR3 region has 11 residues. V lost 6 bases and J lost 12; bases outside the gene matches: 6. Germline V gene data show CDR1 as MNHEY and CDR2 as SVGAGI. CDR3 DNA sequence: TGTGCCAGCAGAGCGACAGGGGCGACTTTCTTT. Protein: CASRATGATFF.

This clonotype was seen a handful of times. This chain connects TRBV20-1 to TRBJ2-1, with 9 positions matching TRBD2. From germline, CDR1 is DFQATT and CDR2 SNEGSKA (reference sequence). The V and J ends lost 2 bases and 2 bases, in that order; junction bases with no gene match: 10. The CDR3 is 17 residues long. CDR3 protein: CSARSPGGGGAYNEQFF. The CDR3 nucleotides are TGCAGTGCTAGATCTCCGGGGGGCGGGGGGGCCTACAATGAGCAGTTCTTC.

The chain carries TRBV2 and TRBJ2-5, with D tentatively TRBD1 (6 bases). CDR3 length equals 13 residues. Trimming left V 7 bases short and J 2 bases short, with 11 bases between. Germline lookup yields CDR1 SNHLY and CDR2 FYNNEI. The CDR3 sequence: CASTRGQQETQYF. The CDR3 DNA reads TGTGCCAGCACCAGGGGTCAGCAAGAGACCCAGTACTTC. Full variable domain (outside the CDR3, taken from reference TRBV2 and TRBJ2-5): EPEVTQTPSHQVTQMGQEVILRCVPISNHLYFYWYRQILGQKVEFLVSFYNNEISEKSEIFDDQFSVERPDGSNFTLKIRSTKLEDSAMYFCASTRGQQETQYFGPGTRLLVL.

The genes are TRBV5-8 and TRBJ1-1; D not certain. The V and J ends lost 6 bases and 2 bases respectively, with 20 bases between them. The CDR3 runs 16 residues. Germline assignment: CDR1 SGHTS and CDR2 YDEGEE. Here the CDR3 DNA reads TGTGCCAGCATGGCAAGAATCGGGGTGAGTAACACTGAAGCTTTCTTT. Residues: CASMARIGVSNTEAFF.

The CDR3 sequence is CSARDEGDTQYF. Here the CDR3 DNA reads TGCAGTGCTAGAGATGAAGGAGATACGCAGTATTTT. The V call is TRBV20-1, the J call TRBJ2-3; D gene uncertain. V shed 0 bases and J shed 5 bases, with 6 bases lying between them. Germline V CDR1 and CDR2: DFQATT, SNEGSKA (reference sequence). The CDR3 has 12 residues.

This clonotype was counted between two and nine times. The CDR3 DNA follows: TGCGCCAGCAGCTTGGCTGGTGTGACAGGGAACATTCAGTACTTC. As protein: CASSLAGVTGNIQYF. The chain employs TRBV5-1 and TRBJ2-4; the match to TRBD1 covers 7 bases. Germline values: CDR1 SGHRS, CDR2 YFSETQ. V lost 0 bases to trimming and J lost 7 bases; unmatched junction nucleotides: 7. This CDR3 has 15 residues.

The genes are TRBV20-1 and TRBJ2-1; TRBD1 aligns across 8 bases. V gave up 6 bases and J gave up 10 bases; unmatched junction bases: 11. Germline V gives CDR1 DFQATT, CDR2 SNEGSKA (reference sequence). The CDR3 contains 13 residues. CDR3 in DNA: TGCAGTGCGGCGGGACAGGTTGGGCGAGAGCAGTTCTTC. It encodes CSAAGQVGREQFF.

This clonotype showed up just a few times. The chain employs TRBV4-3 and TRBJ2-3; D unresolved. This CDR3 region has 15 residues. CDR1 and CDR2 from the germline V gene are LGHNA and YSLEER. V was shortened by 0 bases and J by 4 bases, with 11 bases between the two germline ends. Written as DNA, the CDR3 is TGCGCCAGCAGCCAAGATTCGGCGACCTCAGATACGCAGTATTTT. Translating it yields CASSQDSATSDTQYF.

The J gene is TRBJ2-5, the V gene TRBV5-1; TRBD2 matches 12 bases. J lost 11 bases, V lost 6 bases, and 11 bases had no gene match. Germline V gives CDR1 SGHRS, CDR2 YFSETQ. CDR3 length: 14 amino acids. The CDR3 loop is CASNAGTSGFEQYF. CDR3 in DNA: TGCGCCAGCAACGCCGGGACTAGCGGGTTTGAGCAGTACTTC.

The V gene is TRBV20-1, the J gene TRBJ1-6; D is uncertain. Germline V gene lookup returns CDR1 DFQATT and CDR2 SNEGSKA (reference sequence). The ends were cut back, 2 bases at V and 7 bases at J, with 12 bases in the middle. The length of the CDR3 is 14 residues. The CDR3 here is CSARSNRANSPLHF. CDR3 nucleotides: TGCAGTGCTAGATCTAACAGAGCCAATTCACCCCTCCACTTT.

This clonotype has just a few counts. This CDR3 reads CSARERGGVVKSYTF. Written as DNA, the CDR3 is TGCAGTGCTAGAGAACGGGGAGGGGTCGTAAAGAGCTACACCTTC. This chain connects TRBV20-1 to TRBJ1-2, with TRBD1 as a possible D gene (5 bases). Germline V gives CDR1 DFQATT, CDR2 SNEGSKA (reference sequence). There are 15 residues in the CDR3. Trimming removed 0 bases at V and 9 bases at J, with 20 bases between.

The rearrangement joins TRBV29-1 to TRBJ2-7; D may be TRBD1 (6 bases). With the DNA end fitting TRBJ2-5 better, the J assignment may be wrong. CDR3 length: 15 residues. CDR1 and CDR2 from the germline V gene are SQVTM and ANQGSEA. The chain's CDR3 is CSVPLGGRGQETQYF. CDR3 nucleotides: TGCAGCGTTCCCCTTGGGGGCAGGGGCCAAGAGACCCAGTACTTC.

The sample holds many counts of this clonotype. V and J are TRBV20-1 and TRBJ2-5; 7 bases are shared with TRBD2. The V gene's germline CDR1 is DFQATT and CDR2 SNEGSKA (reference sequence). This CDR3 has 14 amino acids. V shed 4 bases and J 11 bases; nucleotides not matched to a gene: 16. CDR3 nucleotides: TGCAGTGCTACGACTATAAATGCGGGAGTAAAGCAGTACTTC. Translating gives CSATTINAGVKQYF.